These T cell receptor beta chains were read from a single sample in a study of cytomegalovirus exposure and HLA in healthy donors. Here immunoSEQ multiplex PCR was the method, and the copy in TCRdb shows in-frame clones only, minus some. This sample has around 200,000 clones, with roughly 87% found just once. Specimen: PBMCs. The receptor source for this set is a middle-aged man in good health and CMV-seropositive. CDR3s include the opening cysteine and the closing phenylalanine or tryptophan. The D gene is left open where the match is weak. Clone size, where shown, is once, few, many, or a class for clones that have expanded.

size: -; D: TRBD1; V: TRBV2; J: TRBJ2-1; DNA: TGTGCCAGCAGCTGGGGACAGGGGAGTAGTAATGAGCAGTTCTTC; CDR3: CASSWGQGSSNEQFF
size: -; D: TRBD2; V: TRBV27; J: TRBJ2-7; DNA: TGTGCCAGCAGCTCGGGAGGGCCTTACGAGCAGTACTTC; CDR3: CASSSGGPYEQYF
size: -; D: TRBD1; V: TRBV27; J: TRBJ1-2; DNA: TGTGCCAGCAGTTTCCCCCTCGACAGGGGGCGGTACGGCTACACCTTC; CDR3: CASSFPLDRGRYGYTF
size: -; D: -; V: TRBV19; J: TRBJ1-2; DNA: TGTGCCAGTAGTACCCGGGGGGGGACTAATGGCTACACCTTC; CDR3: CASSTRGGTNGYTF
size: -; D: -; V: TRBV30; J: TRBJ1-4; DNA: TGTGCCTGGACCACAGGGACGAATGAAAAACTGTTTTTT; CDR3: CAWTTGTNEKLFF
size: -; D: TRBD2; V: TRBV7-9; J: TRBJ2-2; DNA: TGTGCCAGCAGCGCGGGGGTGAACGCCGGGGAGCTGTTTTTT; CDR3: CASSAGVNAGELFF
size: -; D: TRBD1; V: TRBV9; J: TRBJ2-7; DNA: TGTGCCAGCAGCGCTTCAGGGGGGGGACAGGGGATCCACGAGCAGTACTTC; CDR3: CASSASGGGQGIHEQYF
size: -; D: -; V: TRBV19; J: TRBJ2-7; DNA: TGTGCCAGTAGTAGGAGTAGCGAGTCCTACGAGCAGTACTTC; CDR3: CASSRSSESYEQYF
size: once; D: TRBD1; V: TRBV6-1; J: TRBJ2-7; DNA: TGTGCCAGCAGTGGGGACAGGGGTATTTACGAGCAGTACTTC; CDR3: CASSGDRGIYEQYF
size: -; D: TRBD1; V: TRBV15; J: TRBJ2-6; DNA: TGTGCCACCAGCAAAGGACAGGGAAGCTCTGGGGCCAACGTCCTGACTTTC; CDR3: CATSKGQGSSGANVLTF
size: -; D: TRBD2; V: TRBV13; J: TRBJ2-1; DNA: TGTGCCAGCAGCTTAGTTGGACTAGCGGAGAGCTCCTACAATGAGCAGTTCTTC; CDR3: CASSLVGLAESSYNEQFF
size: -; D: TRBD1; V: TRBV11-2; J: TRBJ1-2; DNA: TGTGCCAGCAGCTACCCGGGACAGGGGGCGGGCTACACCTTC; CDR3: CASSYPGQGAGYTF
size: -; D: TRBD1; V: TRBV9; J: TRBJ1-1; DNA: TGTGCCAGCAGCGCCCAGGGACAGGTGGGAACTGAAGCTTTCTTT; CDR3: CASSAQGQVGTEAFF
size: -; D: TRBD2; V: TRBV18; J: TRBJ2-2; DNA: TGTGCCAGCTCAACCGGACTAGCGGGAGGAGGCGGGGAGCTGTTTTTT; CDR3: CASSTGLAGGGGELFF
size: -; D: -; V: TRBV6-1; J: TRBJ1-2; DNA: TGTGCCAGCAGTGAAGCAGAACTTGGCTACACCTTC; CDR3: CASSEAELGYTF
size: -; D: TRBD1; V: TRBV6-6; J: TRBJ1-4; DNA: TGTGCCAGCAGGCGGGACAGCAGTAATGAAAAACTGTTTTTT; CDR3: CASRRDSSNEKLFF
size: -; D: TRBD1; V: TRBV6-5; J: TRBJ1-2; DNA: TGTGCCAGCAGCCGACAGGGAACCTATGGCTACACCTTC; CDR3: CASSRQGTYGYTF
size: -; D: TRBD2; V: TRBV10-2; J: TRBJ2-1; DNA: TGCGCCAGCAGTGTTGGGACTAGCGGTTTCAATGAGCAGTTCTTC; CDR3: CASSVGTSGFNEQFF
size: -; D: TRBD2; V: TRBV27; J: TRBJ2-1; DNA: TGTGCCAGCATTCCGGCGGCTAGCGGTAATCGAATTTACAATGAGCAGTTCTTC; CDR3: CASIPAASGNRIYNEQFF
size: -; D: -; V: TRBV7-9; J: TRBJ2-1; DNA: TGTGCCAGCAGCGCTACAGCCTACAATGAGCAGTTCTTC; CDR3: CASSATAYNEQFF
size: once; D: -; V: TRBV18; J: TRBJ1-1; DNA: TGTGCCAGCTCACCACACGCAGACATGAACACTGAAGCTTTCTTT; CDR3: CASSPHADMNTEAFF
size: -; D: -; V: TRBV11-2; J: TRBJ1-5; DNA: TGTGCCAGCAGCTCTCTTGAGCAGCCCCAGCATTTT; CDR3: CASSSLEQPQHF
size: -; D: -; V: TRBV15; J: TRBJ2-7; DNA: TGTGCCACCAGCAGAATAGCGGCCCTATCCTACGAGCAGTACTTC; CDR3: CATSRIAALSYEQYF
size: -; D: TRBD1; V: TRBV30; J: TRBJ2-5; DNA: TGTGCCTGGAGTGGACAGGGAGAGACCCAGTACTTC; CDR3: CAWSGQGETQYF
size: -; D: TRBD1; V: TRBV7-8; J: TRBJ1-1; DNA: TGTGCCAGCAGAACAGGGGCCCTATCGAGCACTGAAGCTTTCTTT; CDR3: CASRTGALSSTEAFF
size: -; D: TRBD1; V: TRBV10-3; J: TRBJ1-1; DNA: TGTGCCATCAGCGCACCTCAGGGGGTGAACACTGAAGCTTTCTTT; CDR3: CAISAPQGVNTEAFF
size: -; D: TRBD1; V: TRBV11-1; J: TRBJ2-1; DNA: TGTGCCAGCAGGGGACAGGAGGGAAACAATGAGCAGTTCTTC; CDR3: CASRGQEGNNEQFF
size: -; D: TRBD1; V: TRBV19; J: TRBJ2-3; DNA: TGTGCCAGTAGGGTACAGGGGGCCGGCACAGATACGCAGTATTTT; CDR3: CASRVQGAGTDTQYF
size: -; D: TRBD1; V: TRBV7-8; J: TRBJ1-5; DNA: TGTGCCAGCAGCTTAGCAGGGGGACAGAACAATCAGCCCCAGCATTTT; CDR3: CASSLAGGQNNQPQHF
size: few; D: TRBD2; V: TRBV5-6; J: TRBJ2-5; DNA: TGTGCCAGCAGCCTGGGACTAGCGGGAAGAGAGACCCAGTACTTC; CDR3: CASSLGLAGRETQYF
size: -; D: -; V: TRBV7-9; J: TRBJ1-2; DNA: TGTGCCAGCAGCTTAGACGGGGATGGCTACACCTTC; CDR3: CASSLDGDGYTF
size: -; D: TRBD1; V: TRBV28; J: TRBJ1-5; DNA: TGTGCCAGCAGTAGGGGACAGGTTCATCAGCCCCAGCATTTT; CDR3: CASSRGQVHQPQHF
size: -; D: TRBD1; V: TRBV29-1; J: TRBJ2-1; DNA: TGCAGCGTTGAAGGGGGGGACAGGGGAGATGAGCAGTTCTTC; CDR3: CSVEGGDRGDEQFF
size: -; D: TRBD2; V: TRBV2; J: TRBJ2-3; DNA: TGTGCCAGCACCCGTACTAGCGGGGGGGGAACAGATACGCAGTATTTT; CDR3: CASTRTSGGGTDTQYF
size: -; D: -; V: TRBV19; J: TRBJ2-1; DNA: TGTGCCAGTAGTATAGCCGGGGGTCCCTACAATGAGCAGTTCTTC; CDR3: CASSIAGGPYNEQFF
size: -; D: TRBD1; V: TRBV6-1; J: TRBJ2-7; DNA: TGTGCCAGCAGGCACACCGGGACAGGGAGCCACGAGCAGTACTTC; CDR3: CASRHTGTGSHEQYF
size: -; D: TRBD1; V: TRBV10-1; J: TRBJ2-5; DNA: TGCGCCAGCAGTGAGAACAGGGGTGGGGAGACCCAGTACTTC; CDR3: CASSENRGGETQYF
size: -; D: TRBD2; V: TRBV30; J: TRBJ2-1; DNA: TGTGCCTCCTCGGGACTAGCGGGGACGCCCTCCTACAATGAGCAGTTCTTC; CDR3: CASSGLAGTPSYNEQFF
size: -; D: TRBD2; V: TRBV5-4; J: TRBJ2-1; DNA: TGTGCCAGCAGCTTAACTAGCGGGAGGGCCAATGAGCAGTTCTTC; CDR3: CASSLTSGRANEQFF
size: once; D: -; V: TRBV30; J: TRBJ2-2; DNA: TGTGCCTGGAGTATACAGTTCCTGAACACCGGGGAGCTGTTTTTT; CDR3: CAWSIQFLNTGELFF
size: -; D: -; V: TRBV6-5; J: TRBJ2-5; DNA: TGTGCCAGCACTCTAACAGGACCTAGGATGGAGACCCAGTACTTC; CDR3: CASTLTGPRMETQYF
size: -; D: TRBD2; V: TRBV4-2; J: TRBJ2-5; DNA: TGTGCCAGCAGCCAAGTGGACCCGGGCGGGAGTGAGACCCAGTACTTC; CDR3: CASSQVDPGGSETQYF
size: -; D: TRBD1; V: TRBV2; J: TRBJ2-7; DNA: TGTGCCAGCAAGGGGACAGGGAGCCCCTACGAGCAGTACTTC; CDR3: CASKGTGSPYEQYF
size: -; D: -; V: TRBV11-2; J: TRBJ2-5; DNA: TGTGCCAGCAGCTCCCGGAATAGCGCTCAAGAGACCCAGTACTTC; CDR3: CASSSRNSAQETQYF
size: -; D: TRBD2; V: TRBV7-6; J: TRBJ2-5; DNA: TGTGCCAGCAGCTCCCTCCTAGCGGGAGGCGAGGAGACCCAGTACTTC; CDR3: CASSSLLAGGEETQYF
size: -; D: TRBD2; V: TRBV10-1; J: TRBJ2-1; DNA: TGCGCCAGCAGTGAGGGACTAGCGAACTCCTACAATGAGCAGTTCTTC; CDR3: CASSEGLANSYNEQFF
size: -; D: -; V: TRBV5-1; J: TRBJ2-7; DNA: TGCGCCAGCAGCTCCGAGGGTCCCTACGAGCAGTACTTC; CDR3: CASSSEGPYEQYF
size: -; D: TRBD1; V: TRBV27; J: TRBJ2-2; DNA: TGTGCCAGCAGTTTCGGGACAGACACCGGGGAGCTGTTTTTT; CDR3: CASSFGTDTGELFF
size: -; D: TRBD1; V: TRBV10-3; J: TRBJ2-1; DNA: TGTGCCATCAGTGAGGACAGGGGGCGCGGCAATGAGCAGTTCTTC; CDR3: CAISEDRGRGNEQFF
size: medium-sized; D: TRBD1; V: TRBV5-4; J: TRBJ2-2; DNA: TGTGCCAGCAGAGGGACAGGGATGTCCGCCGGGGAGCTGTTTTTT; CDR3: CASRGTGMSAGELFF
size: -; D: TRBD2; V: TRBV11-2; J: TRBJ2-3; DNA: TGTGCCAGCAGCTCGATGACTAGCCTGCGGACAGATACGCAGTATTTT; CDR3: CASSSMTSLRTDTQYF